This T cell receptor (beta chain) was found in a study of glioma-infiltrating T cells after dendritic cell vaccination. Study as a whole: Autologous tumor lysate was loaded overnight onto monocyte-derived dendritic cells grown 7 to 8 days with IL-4 and GM-CSF.

TCRdb's copy holds only in-frame clones and misses some; the assay was immunoSEQ multiplex PCR. The sample contains around 96,000 clones, over 60% of which appear only once. Regarding this clone: What it binds is unknown.

Germline V gene sequence: CDR1 MNHEY, CDR2 SVGAGI. The V end lost 5 bases, the J end lost 7 bases, and 14 bases lay between the germline ends. The CDR3 totals 13 residues. Study-wide points: Estimated pretreatment TIL content predicted outcome after dendritic cell vaccination.

The specimen was blood, collected before dendritic cell vaccination. This TCR derives from a human donor with glioblastoma. The chain has TRBV6-5 and TRBJ2-5; a weak D match, TRBD2 (6 bases). The CDR3 DNA follows: TGTGCCAGCAGTGGCGTAGCGGTAGGGACCCAGTACTTC. Translating gives CASSGVAVGTQYF.